A single sample is the source of the 13 T cell receptor beta chains below, sequenced in a study of sequential checkpoint blockade in melanoma (dated by TCRdb to the late 2010s). The treatment or condition label, as the study defines it: randomized to nivolumab then ipilimumab (arm A) or the reverse (arm B). Library construction relied on the immunoSEQ multiplex PCR assay. TCRdb took this table from immuneACCESS and kept in-frame rearrangements with V and J called. Such tables lack part of the clones; where checked against another copy, unresolved V genes explain under half of the gap, and the rest is unexplained. This sample comprises about 25,000 clones, over 60% of them detected only once. The ten largest account for 20% to 25% of the sample. Sequences were derived from CD8+ T cells sorted from blood (inferred from file names), sampled from a patient given nivolumab and ipilimumab in sequence. The origin of the receptors is a human donor with melanoma.

This clone was detected a few times. The chain has TRBV6-6 and TRBJ1-1; D gene unclear. This CDR3 has 13 amino acids. With 6 bases removed from V and 0 bases from J, the gap between germline ends came to 8 bases. Per the germline V gene, CDR1 is MNHNY and CDR2 is SVGAGI (reference sequence). CDR3 protein: CASRYTVNTEAFF. DNA of the CDR3: TGTGCCAGCAGATATACAGTGAACACTGAAGCTTTCTTT.

This clone occurred once. The chain combines TRBV19 with TRBJ2-2; 11 bases align to TRBD2. V trimming: 0 bases; J trimming: 4 bases; junction bases outside the gene matches: 7. CDR1 and CDR2 from the germline V gene are LNHDA and SQIVND (reference sequence). This CDR3 spans 18 amino acids. The CDR3 protein is CASSIDLTSGAFTGELFF. The CDR3 DNA follows: TGTGCCAGTAGTATAGACCTGACTAGCGGGGCGTTCACCGGGGAGCTGTTTTTT.

CDR3 sequence reads: CASSEREVTEAFF. DNA of the CDR3: TGCGCCAGCAGTGAGAGGGAGGTGACTGAAGCTTTCTTT. The chain uses TRBV10-1 and TRBJ1-1; no firm D call. Trimming left V 2 bases short and J 5 bases short, with 9 bases between. CDR1 WNHNN and CDR2 SYGVQD come from the germline V gene (reference sequence). The CDR3 spans 13 residues.

V gene TRBV25-1 combines with J gene TRBJ2-1; 12 nucleotides align to TRBD2. Germline V lookup: CDR1 MGHDK, CDR2 SYGVNS. V shed 6 bases and J 8 bases; nucleotides not matched to a gene: 11. This CDR3 comprises 16 residues. CDR3 coding DNA: TGTGCCAGCAGGGCGTCTAGACTAGCGGGAGTGCATGAGCAGTTCTTC. Translation gives CASRASRLAGVHEQFF.

This CDR3 reads CASRLDSYTEAFF. CDR3 DNA sequence: TGTGCCAGCAGGTTGGACAGTTACACTGAAGCTTTCTTT. This chain joins TRBV7-6 and TRBJ1-1, with TRBD1 as a possible D gene (6 bases). V was shortened by 6 bases and J by 3 bases, with 11 bases between the two germline ends. This CDR3 contains 13 residues. CDR1 is SGHVS and CDR2 is FNYEAQ in the germline V gene.

The J gene is TRBJ2-7, the V gene TRBV28; 11 positions agree with TRBD2. Germline V lookup: CDR1 MDHEN, CDR2 SYDVKM. The trim removed 6 bases at V and 4 bases at J, leaving 5 bases unmatched. This CDR3 contains 14 residues. The CDR3 loop is CASRGTSGYYEQYF. Here the CDR3 DNA reads TGTGCCAGCAGGGGGACTAGCGGATATTACGAGCAGTACTTC.

This chain uses TRBV21-1 with TRBJ1-6; the table names TRBD1, a call not compared with the DNA. TRBV21-1 is a pseudogene. The CDR3 has 18 residues. The CDR3 DNA sequence: TGTGCCAGCAGCAAAGGAGTTCATGAGGACAGCGATAATTCACCCCTCCACTTT. Translation: CASSKGVHEDSDNSPLHF.

The gene calls are TRBV5-6 and TRBJ1-1, with D perhaps matching TRBD1 (5 bases). V was cut by 4 bases and J by 3 bases, with 13 bases left in between. Germline V lookup: CDR1 SGHDT, CDR2 YYEEEE. This CDR3 is 14 amino acids long. The CDR3 DNA reads as TGTGCCAGCAGCGCGGGACGGCCGTACACTGAAGCTTTCTTT. This gives the protein CASSAGRPYTEAFF.

The chain employs TRBV7-9 and TRBJ1-2, with TRBD1 as a possible D gene (6 bases). Trimming pared 5 bases from V and 3 bases from J, leaving 10 bases between. Germline lookup yields CDR1 SEHNR and CDR2 FQNEAQ (reference sequence). The CDR3 covers 13 residues. The CDR3 sequence: CASSLQGHYGYTF. As DNA, the CDR3 is TGTGCCAGCAGCCTACAGGGACACTATGGCTACACCTTC.

The chain couples TRBV7-6 to TRBJ2-7; a possible D gene is TRBD1 (6 bases). The CDR3 has 16 amino acids. With 5 bases removed from V and 2 bases from J, the gap between germline ends came to 19 bases. Germline values: CDR1 SGHVS, CDR2 FNYEAQ. CDR3 sequence reads: CASSTHLTGATYEQYF. CDR3 coding DNA: TGTGCCAGCAGCACCCACCTGACAGGAGCGACCTACGAGCAGTACTTC.

The genes are TRBV7-9 and TRBJ1-1; 7 nucleotides match TRBD1. The ends lost 6 bases at V and 6 bases at J; junction bases unmatched: 7. Germline lookup yields CDR1 SEHNR and CDR2 FQNEAQ (reference sequence). The CDR3 is 13 residues long. The CDR3 DNA is TGTGCCAGCAGACTGACAGGGAAGCCTGAAGCTTTCTTT. This translates into CASRLTGKPEAFF.

The genes are TRBV5-1 and TRBJ2-5, with TRBD1 matching over 7 bases. The tail of the sequence fits TRBJ2-7 better, so the J call may be wrong. The CDR3 extends over 13 amino acids. In germline, CDR1 is SGHRS, CDR2 YFSETQ. In DNA form, the CDR3 reads TGCGCCAGCAGCTTTAACAGGGGCTACGAGCAGTACTTC. Residues: CASSFNRGYEQYF.

The genes are TRBV7-6 and TRBJ2-7; D may be TRBD1 (5 bases). CDR1 is SGHVS, CDR2 FNYEAQ, per germline. V was clipped by 1 base and J by 5 bases, with 15 bases between them. This CDR3 has 15 residues. CDR3 DNA: TGTGCCAGCAGCTTAGGGGCGGATGGGGCTGACGAGCAGTACTTC. It translates to CASSLGADGADEQYF.